This TCR beta chain was profiled in a study of long-term antiretroviral therapy in people with HIV. Assay version v3.0 of immunoSEQ was used, and it was run at survey level. In sequencing, roughly 40,000-50,000 T-cell genomes per sample were targeted. Produced via immunoSEQ multiplex PCR; TCRdb's table is partial and in-frame only. Here the sample spans tens of thousands of clones, 85% being singletons. General observations from the study: HIV repertoires showed narrower CDR3 length ranges than controls.

This clone was recorded only once. Antigen: not known. Samples held roughly 0.85-11 million cryopreserved PBMC, and DNA extraction followed. This specimen consisted of unsorted PBMCs, obtained 2.3 years after starting antiretroviral therapy. The sequence was obtained from a man aged 40-49 years with HIV.

CDR3 DNA: TGCGCCAGCAGCCAAGATAGTACAGGGCGCTTCACCGGGGAGCTGTTTTTT. Its protein is CASSQDSTGRFTGELFF. The chain links TRBV4-1 to TRBJ2-2; tentative D call: TRBD1 (6 bases). The V end was cut by 0 bases, the J end by 4 bases, with 15 bases between. Germline CDR1 MGHRA, CDR2 YSYEKL. The CDR3 is made up of 17 amino acids.